This T cell receptor beta chain was observed in a study of blood T cell repertoires in COVID-19. Study-level information: COVID-19 samples from acute and convalescent phases originated in the United States, Italy and Spain. Sample material is recorded as cDNA or gDNA derived from T cells, B-cell-depleted T cells, or PBMCs.

This clone was seen more than once but under ten times. In the original workflow: It was from reference gene primer amplification that nucleated cell counts were estimated. TCRdb keeps only in-frame clones here, not all; method: immunoSEQ multiplex PCR. V and J calls and clone size are given by that table; D and trimming were obtained from the DNA. The repertoire has nearly 250,000 clones, more than 75% of them found once; the top ten carry approximately 6.2%. While infection was still active, Seattle patients were enrolled and then followed longitudinally. The CDR3 spans 15 residues. With 4 bases clipped from V and 3 bases from J, the junction kept 8 bases outside the gene matches. Germline V lookup: CDR1 KGHSH, CDR2 LQKENI.

Source material: peripheral blood. The receptor was isolated from an elderly woman with COVID-19, enrolled during active disease. This sequence joins TRBV18 and TRBJ1-2, with TRBD1 matching over 7 bases. CDR3 region: CASSRTQGQHYGYTF. The CDR3 DNA reads as TGTGCCAGCTCACGGACGCAGGGACAGCACTATGGCTACACCTTC.